This is a list of T cell receptor beta chains from one sample in a study of human T cells and chemical hapten exposure. TCRdb re-analysed the RACE reads in MiXCR, keeping a single row per CDR3 protein. Of 74,000 or so distinct CDR3 sequences listed, around 10% are singletons. The source was whole blood, collected in connection with sensitization to the hapten diphenylcyclopropenone (DPC). Receptors were obtained from a woman aged 45-59 years with alopecia areata. Some clones in this sample may be carry-over from other donors' samples. Both conserved end residues are part of each CDR3. Fields, in order: D gene, J gene, V gene, clone size, CDR3 DNA, CDR3 protein. A D gene is named only where the DNA matches it firmly. Size values are once, few and many counts, or a class for expanded clones, and some rows have none.

D gene: TRBD1; J gene: TRBJ2-5; V gene: TRBV7-6; clone size: many; CDR3 DNA: TGTGCCAGCAGTTTGGACAGGGGGAAGACCCAGTACTTC; CDR3 protein: CASSLDRGKTQYF
D gene: NA; J gene: TRBJ2-3; V gene: TRBV14; clone size: many; CDR3 DNA: TGTGCCAGCAGCCAAGGGGCGACAGATACGCAGTATTTT; CDR3 protein: CASSQGATDTQYF
D gene: NA; J gene: TRBJ2-1; V gene: TRBV1; clone size: few; CDR3 DNA: TGCACCAGCAGCCAAGATGAAAGTGAGGGACTAGCGGGAGGGAGCTCCTACAATGAGCAGTTCTTC; CDR3 protein: CTSSQDESEGLAGGSSYNEQFF
D gene: NA; J gene: TRBJ2-1; V gene: TRBV12-3/TRBV12-4; clone size: few; CDR3 DNA: TGTGCCAGCAGTTCGCAGGGCAATGAGCAGTTCTTC; CDR3 protein: CASSSQGNEQFF
D gene: NA; J gene: TRBJ1-5; V gene: TRBV21-1; clone size: few; CDR3 DNA: TGTGCCAGCCCCCGGACAGGGAGGGGTCAGCCCCAGCATTTT; CDR3 protein: CASPRTGRGQPQHF
D gene: NA; J gene: TRBJ2-3; V gene: TRBV3-1; clone size: few; CDR3 DNA: TGTGCCAGCAGCCAGTCTGGTATGGGTACGCAGTATTTT; CDR3 protein: CASSQSGMGTQYF
D gene: TRBD2; J gene: TRBJ2-7; V gene: TRBV30; clone size: NA; CDR3 DNA: TGTGCCTGGGATGCGGGGGTAGCCGGCTTTGGTCAGTACTTC; CDR3 protein: CAWDAGVAGFGQYF
D gene: NA; J gene: TRBJ2-6; V gene: TRBV7-2; clone size: NA; CDR3 DNA: TGTGCCAGCAGTTCCCGAGGGACGGCAGGGGCCAACGTCCTGACTTTC; CDR3 protein: CASSSRGTAGANVLTF
D gene: NA; J gene: TRBJ2-1; V gene: TRBV3-1; clone size: NA; CDR3 DNA: TGTGCCAGCAGCCCGGACATGAGCTCCTACAATGAGCAGTTCTTC; CDR3 protein: CASSPDMSSYNEQFF
D gene: TRBD2; J gene: TRBJ2-1; V gene: TRBV6-1; clone size: few; CDR3 DNA: TGTGCCAGCGTCCTACTAGCGGACAATGAGCAGTTCTTC; CDR3 protein: CASVLLADNEQFF
D gene: TRBD2; J gene: TRBJ2-5; V gene: TRBV7-8; clone size: few; CDR3 DNA: TGTGCCAGCAGCTTAGCCCCTAGCGGGAGTCGATCTTTGGAGACCCAGTACTTC; CDR3 protein: CASSLAPSGSRSLETQYF
D gene: TRBD2; J gene: TRBJ2-7; V gene: TRBV18; clone size: NA; CDR3 DNA: TGTGCCAGCTCACCACTCGACGGACTAGGGGAGCAGTACTTC; CDR3 protein: CASSPLDGLGEQYF
D gene: NA; J gene: TRBJ2-1; V gene: TRBV4-2; clone size: few; CDR3 DNA: TGTGCCAGCAGTCCCGAGGCTTTAGGGTTCAACAATGAGCAGTTCTTC; CDR3 protein: CASSPEALGFNNEQFF
D gene: NA; J gene: TRBJ1-1; V gene: TRBV24-1; clone size: few; CDR3 DNA: TGTGCCACCAGTTGCCCTCCCCCGGGCTCGGACACTGAAGCTTTCTTT; CDR3 protein: CATSCPPPGSDTEAFF
D gene: NA; J gene: TRBJ1-5; V gene: TRBV7-9; clone size: NA; CDR3 DNA: TGTGCCAGCAGCTTAGGGTCCCAGAATCAGCCCCAGCATTTT; CDR3 protein: CASSLGSQNQPQHF
D gene: NA; J gene: TRBJ1-5; V gene: TRBV18; clone size: NA; CDR3 DNA: TGTGCCAGCTCACCAGCGGGGGGGAGGCAGCCCCAGCATTTT; CDR3 protein: CASSPAGGRQPQHF
D gene: NA; J gene: TRBJ1-1; V gene: TRBV29-1; clone size: few; CDR3 DNA: TGCAGCGTTGAAGTGGGCGGCCGTGAAGCTTTCTTT; CDR3 protein: CSVEVGGREAFF
D gene: TRBD2; J gene: TRBJ2-5; V gene: TRBV2; clone size: few; CDR3 DNA: TGTGCCAGCAGCCAGGGACTAGGGGGAAAGACCCAGTACTTC; CDR3 protein: CASSQGLGGKTQYF
D gene: TRBD1; J gene: TRBJ2-1; V gene: TRBV6-2/TRBV6-3; clone size: NA; CDR3 DNA: TGTGCCTCCTCCGGGACAGGGGGATACAATGAGCAGTTCTTC; CDR3 protein: CASSGTGGYNEQFF
D gene: TRBD1; J gene: TRBJ2-4; V gene: TRBV11-3; clone size: NA; CDR3 DNA: TGTGCCAGCAGCCCTACAGGGGAAAACATTCAGTACTTC; CDR3 protein: CASSPTGENIQYF
D gene: NA; J gene: TRBJ2-3; V gene: TRBV6-2/TRBV6-3; clone size: many; CDR3 DNA: TGTGCCAGCAGACTTACCGAGAGCCCCACAGATACGCAGTATTTT; CDR3 protein: CASRLTESPTDTQYF
D gene: TRBD1; J gene: TRBJ1-3; V gene: TRBV29-1; clone size: few; CDR3 DNA: TGCAGCGTGGGACAGTCCTCTGGAAACACCATATATTTT; CDR3 protein: CSVGQSSGNTIYF
D gene: TRBD2; J gene: TRBJ2-7; V gene: TRBV7-2; clone size: NA; CDR3 DNA: TGTGCCAGCAGCCCACAATTCGGACTAGCGGGAGGGCCGGGCCCCTACGAGCAGTACTTC; CDR3 protein: CASSPQFGLAGGPGPYEQYF
D gene: TRBD2; J gene: TRBJ2-3; V gene: TRBV7-2; clone size: many; CDR3 DNA: TGTGCCAGCAGCTTAATAGCGGGAAGGTTCGGCACAGATACGCAGTATTTT; CDR3 protein: CASSLIAGRFGTDTQYF
D gene: TRBD2; J gene: TRBJ2-1; V gene: TRBV7-8; clone size: few; CDR3 DNA: TGTGCCAGCAGCTTACGAGGGACTAGCGGATACAATGAGCAGTTCTTC; CDR3 protein: CASSLRGTSGYNEQFF
D gene: TRBD2; J gene: TRBJ2-7; V gene: TRBV30; clone size: few; CDR3 DNA: TGTGCCTGCAAGCGGGGAGATAGCGAGCAGTACTTC; CDR3 protein: CACKRGDSEQYF
D gene: TRBD1; J gene: TRBJ1-4; V gene: TRBV12-3/TRBV12-4; clone size: NA; CDR3 DNA: TGTGCCAGCAGTGGGACAGGCATTAATGAAAAACTGTTTTTT; CDR3 protein: CASSGTGINEKLFF
D gene: TRBD2; J gene: TRBJ2-3; V gene: TRBV27; clone size: many; CDR3 DNA: TGTGCCAGCAGAATAGCGGGAGGGGCAGATACGCAGTATTTT; CDR3 protein: CASRIAGGADTQYF
D gene: NA; J gene: TRBJ2-2; V gene: TRBV28; clone size: few; CDR3 DNA: TGTGCCAGCAGCCCCGCCCCGGGATCCGGGGAGCTGTTTTTT; CDR3 protein: CASSPAPGSGELFF
D gene: TRBD2; J gene: TRBJ2-3; V gene: TRBV29-1; clone size: few; CDR3 DNA: TGCAGCGGCATGCCGGGACTACACACAGATACGCAGTATTTT; CDR3 protein: CSGMPGLHTDTQYF
D gene: NA; J gene: TRBJ1-4; V gene: TRBV27; clone size: few; CDR3 DNA: TGTGCCAGCTCCCCGATTAGTAATGAAAAACTGTTTTTT; CDR3 protein: CASSPISNEKLFF
D gene: NA; J gene: TRBJ1-2; V gene: TRBV21-1; clone size: few; CDR3 DNA: TGTGCCAGCAGCAAGAGGGCGGTTTATGGCTACACCTTC; CDR3 protein: CASSKRAVYGYTF
D gene: TRBD1; J gene: TRBJ1-2; V gene: TRBV20-1; clone size: NA; CDR3 DNA: TGCAGTGCTAGAGGCGGGGACAGCCTAGGGGGCTATGGCTACACCTTC; CDR3 protein: CSARGGDSLGGYGYTF
D gene: NA; J gene: TRBJ2-3; V gene: TRBV21-1; clone size: few; CDR3 DNA: TGTGCCAGCAGCAAATCGATAGCGGGGTGCACAGATACGCAGTATTTT; CDR3 protein: CASSKSIAGCTDTQYF
D gene: TRBD1; J gene: TRBJ1-5; V gene: TRBV18; clone size: many; CDR3 DNA: TGTGCCAGCTCCATCATGCAGGGGGATCAGCCCCAGCATTTT; CDR3 protein: CASSIMQGDQPQHF
D gene: NA; J gene: TRBJ2-2; V gene: TRBV6-5; clone size: few; CDR3 DNA: TGTGCCAGTCCGGAGGCGAACACCGGGGAGCTGTTTTTT; CDR3 protein: CASPEANTGELFF
D gene: NA; J gene: TRBJ2-7; V gene: TRBV12-3/TRBV12-4; clone size: few; CDR3 DNA: TGTGCCAGCAGTTTATCGATCTACGAGCAGTACTTC; CDR3 protein: CASSLSIYEQYF
D gene: NA; J gene: TRBJ2-1; V gene: TRBV5-5; clone size: few; CDR3 DNA: TGTGCCAGCAGCTTGGACCAGGGCTATCGGAATGAGCAGTTCTTC; CDR3 protein: CASSLDQGYRNEQFF
D gene: TRBD2; J gene: TRBJ2-7; V gene: TRBV6-2/TRBV6-3; clone size: NA; CDR3 DNA: TGTGCCAGCAGTACCACCCGCGGCGGGAGCTACGAGCAGTACTTC; CDR3 protein: CASSTTRGGSYEQYF
D gene: NA; J gene: TRBJ1-4; V gene: TRBV12-3/TRBV12-4; clone size: NA; CDR3 DNA: TGTGCCAGCAGAAGCGGGGACCGGTGGGAAAAACTGTTTTTT; CDR3 protein: CASRSGDRWEKLFF
D gene: NA; J gene: TRBJ2-7; V gene: TRBV28; clone size: NA; CDR3 DNA: TGTGCCAGCAGTTCTCAGGGGGGACGGGAGCAGTACTTC; CDR3 protein: CASSSQGGREQYF
D gene: NA; J gene: TRBJ1-1; V gene: TRBV28; clone size: many; CDR3 DNA: TGTGCCAGCAGTTTTCCCGGGGCGTCGAACACTGAAGCTTTCTTT; CDR3 protein: CASSFPGASNTEAFF
D gene: TRBD1; J gene: TRBJ2-7; V gene: TRBV27; clone size: NA; CDR3 DNA: TGTGCCAGCATCGGACAGGGTGGCGAGCAGTACTTC; CDR3 protein: CASIGQGGEQYF
D gene: NA; J gene: TRBJ2-3; V gene: TRBV27; clone size: NA; CDR3 DNA: TGTGCCAGCAGTTCGCTCACAGTTAGAGCAACAGATACGCAGTATTTT; CDR3 protein: CASSSLTVRATDTQYF
D gene: TRBD1; J gene: TRBJ1-5; V gene: TRBV20-1; clone size: few; CDR3 DNA: TGCAGTGCTAGAGGCACAGGGGCGGGACAGCCCCAGCATTTT; CDR3 protein: CSARGTGAGQPQHF
D gene: TRBD2; J gene: TRBJ2-1; V gene: TRBV29-1; clone size: few; CDR3 DNA: TGCAGCGTTGGGACTAGCGGGTTTGAGCAGTTCTTC; CDR3 protein: CSVGTSGFEQFF
D gene: NA; J gene: TRBJ1-1; V gene: TRBV6-5; clone size: few; CDR3 DNA: TGTGCCAGCAGCGCCCTCAGGGGCACTGAAGCTTTCTTT; CDR3 protein: CASSALRGTEAFF
D gene: TRBD1; J gene: TRBJ2-2; V gene: TRBV24-1; clone size: few; CDR3 DNA: TGTGCCACCAGTGATATGGACAGGGGGCTCGACACCGGGGAGCTGTTTTTT; CDR3 protein: CATSDMDRGLDTGELFF
D gene: NA; J gene: TRBJ1-1; V gene: TRBV12-5; clone size: NA; CDR3 DNA: TGTGCTAGTGCGGAGTACATGAACACTGAAGCTTTCTTT; CDR3 protein: CASAEYMNTEAFF
D gene: NA; J gene: TRBJ2-7; V gene: TRBV20-1; clone size: NA; CDR3 DNA: TGCAGTGCCAGCCGGGGAGGAGTAAACGAGCAGTACTTC; CDR3 protein: CSASRGGVNEQYF
D gene: TRBD2; J gene: TRBJ2-7; V gene: TRBV12-3/TRBV12-4; clone size: NA; CDR3 DNA: TGTGCCAGCAGTTACACTAGCGGGAGCTCCTACGAGCAGTACTTC; CDR3 protein: CASSYTSGSSYEQYF
D gene: TRBD1; J gene: TRBJ1-1; V gene: TRBV5-1; clone size: many; CDR3 DNA: TGCGCCAGCAGCTTCGACAGGGTGGGTGAAGCTTTCTTT; CDR3 protein: CASSFDRVGEAFF
D gene: NA; J gene: TRBJ2-7; V gene: TRBV7-2; clone size: NA; CDR3 DNA: TGTGCCAGCAGCCCCCGTATTCAGGCTCCCAAAGGCGAGCAGTACTTC; CDR3 protein: CASSPRIQAPKGEQYF
D gene: NA; J gene: TRBJ2-1; V gene: TRBV9; clone size: once; CDR3 DNA: TGTGCCAGCAGCGTAGAGGTCGAGCGCGGGCGGCAGTTCTTC; CDR3 protein: CASSVEVERGRQFF
D gene: NA; J gene: TRBJ1-5; V gene: TRBV9; clone size: few; CDR3 DNA: TGTGCCAGCAGCGTTTCCGTCACGCAGCCCCAGCATTTT; CDR3 protein: CASSVSVTQPQHF
D gene: NA; J gene: TRBJ2-3; V gene: TRBV6-1; clone size: NA; CDR3 DNA: TGTGCCAGCAGGACCTCCCCCACAGATACGCAGTATTTT; CDR3 protein: CASRTSPTDTQYF
D gene: TRBD1; J gene: TRBJ1-2; V gene: TRBV20-1; clone size: many; CDR3 DNA: TGCAGTGCTAGAGATTTAAGACAGGGTCATGGCTACACCTTC; CDR3 protein: CSARDLRQGHGYTF
D gene: NA; J gene: TRBJ2-3; V gene: TRBV2; clone size: many; CDR3 DNA: TGTGCCAGCAGTCAGCAGGGTCGGCGCACAGATACGCAGTATTTT; CDR3 protein: CASSQQGRRTDTQYF
D gene: NA; J gene: TRBJ2-5; V gene: TRBV5-1; clone size: NA; CDR3 DNA: TGCGCCAGCAGCTTGGGACTAGGCGTAGAGACCCAGTACTTC; CDR3 protein: CASSLGLGVETQYF
D gene: NA; J gene: TRBJ1-2; V gene: TRBV28; clone size: NA; CDR3 DNA: TGTGCCAGCCGTAGATATAACTATGGCTACACCTTC; CDR3 protein: CASRRYNYGYTF